The T cell receptor (beta chain) under discussion was sequenced for a study of blood T cell repertoires in COVID-19 (dated by TCRdb to the early 2020s). With regard to the full study: The collaborator samples originated in the United States, Italy and Spain and spanned the acute and convalescent phases of COVID-19. Subjects who had been exposed to COVID-19, were actively infected with it, or had recovered from it provided the deeply sampled blood TCRbeta repertoires that made up the dataset. The prospective study material was composed of cDNA or gDNA derived from T cells, B-cell-depleted T cells, or PBMCs. Where available, HLA class I and class II types were obtained from metadata supplied by the sample provider rather than from assay-based typing. The repertoires were made available in a free public database intended to serve as a resource for research on the immune response to SARS-CoV-2. The sample metadata nearly always contained a de-identified subject ID, COVID-19 status, age in years and sex. Samples came from the ongoing ImmuneRACE study (first 160 participants) plus 1,254 subjects from 6 global collaborators.

TCRbeta CDR3 regions were amplified from genomic DNA using the immunoSEQ Assay, a bias-controlled multiplex PCR. The source study handled its data this way. The number of nucleated cells in each sample was estimated by amplification of reference gene primers within the assay. To quantify the absolute abundance of each unique TCRbeta CDR3 rearrangement, sequence reads were collapsed and filtered. For each sample, productive Simpson clonality was calculated as the square root of Simpson's diversity index across productive rearrangements. In TCRdb, the immuneACCESS table is reduced to in-frame sequences with V and J assigned. These tables do not hold every clone; where another copy was compared, an unresolved V gene accounts for under half, and the others remain unexplained. The V and J calls and clone size come from that table; D and trimming were worked out from the DNA. The sample contains fewer than 250,000 clones, about 86% of them found a single time. Together, the top ten hold about 3.8% of the sample.

Overall study outcomes, separate from this receptor: Clinical and demographic metadata were provided uncurated, with the amount varying by source and participant.

In the prospective study, participants were roughly 18 to 89 years old, resided in about two dozen geographic areas of the United States, and were enrolled through a virtual design. In the prospective study, cohorts were assigned on the basis of participant-reported clinical history obtained from a screening survey and a study questionnaire. Mobile phlebotomists in the prospective study collected whole blood, serum and a nasopharyngeal or oropharyngeal swab from every participant. Participants in the prospective study had the option to provide additional blood draws and questionnaires over a roughly 2-month period. Blood samples from the prospective study were shipped frozen or at room temperature prior to DNA extraction. A word on this clone: The antigen this receptor binds is unknown. Base quality data are lacking; no much larger clone is found one base away.

From the cysteine through the phenylalanine, the CDR3 covers 18 amino acids. Only the CDR3 part of the read is kept: 54 bases, read in frame from the first base. From a lookup of the germline V gene, CDR1 and CDR2 are SNHLY and FYNNEI. Trimming takes 5 bases off V and 4 bases off J; junction bases not matched to a gene: 19. The TCR sequence derives from a woman in her thirties or forties with acute COVID-19. The receptor chain draws on TRBV2 and TRBJ2-7, with TRBD1 identical over 8 junction bases. The sample was PBMCs or T cells enriched from blood (not recorded which). The DNA sequence reads TGTGCCAGCAGTACCGGGGGCCTTTACAGGGGGAACGAGTACGAGCAGTACTTC. Its product reads: CASSTGGLYRGNEYEQYF.